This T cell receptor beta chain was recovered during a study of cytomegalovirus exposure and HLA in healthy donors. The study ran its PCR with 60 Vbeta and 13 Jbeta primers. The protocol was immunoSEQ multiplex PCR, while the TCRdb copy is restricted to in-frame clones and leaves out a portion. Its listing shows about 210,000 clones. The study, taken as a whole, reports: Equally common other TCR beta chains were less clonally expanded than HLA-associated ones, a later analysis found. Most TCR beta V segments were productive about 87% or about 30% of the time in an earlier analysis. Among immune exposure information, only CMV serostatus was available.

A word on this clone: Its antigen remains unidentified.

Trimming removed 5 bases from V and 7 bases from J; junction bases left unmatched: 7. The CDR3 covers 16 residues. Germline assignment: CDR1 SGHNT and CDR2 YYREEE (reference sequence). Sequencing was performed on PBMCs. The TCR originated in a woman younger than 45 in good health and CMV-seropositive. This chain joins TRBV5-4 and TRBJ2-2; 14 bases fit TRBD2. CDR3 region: CASRPGLAGDGGELFF. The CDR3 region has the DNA TGTGCCAGCAGACCGGGACTAGCGGGAGACGGCGGGGAGCTGTTTTTT.